This is a list of T cell receptor beta chains from one sample in a study of beta chain features in type 1 diabetes. Only in-frame clones appear in the TCRdb table, and some are missing; sequencing was by immunoSEQ multiplex PCR. The repertoire includes about 660,000 clones, over 12% of them detected once, and 0.03% to 0.045% sits in the top ten. The sample consisted of naive CD4+ T cells from blood. Receptors originate from a man between 18 and 35 years old with type 1 diabetes. The CDR3 runs from the conserved cysteine through the conserved F or W. A D gene is named only where the DNA matches it firmly. Size tells how often a clone was seen (once, few, many) or the class of an expanded clone, and some rows leave it out.

TRBJ2-5 TRBD2 few TRBV29-1 CSVDVNSGATQYF TGCAGCGTTGACGTAAATAGCGGGGCGACCCAGTACTTC
TRBJ2-5 TRBD2 - TRBV7-2 CASSLTGRGETQYF TGTGCCAGCAGCTTAACGGGGAGGGGAGAGACCCAGTACTTC
TRBJ2-3 - - TRBV28 CASRGPRNTDTQYF TGTGCCAGCAGAGGGCCCAGGAACACAGATACGCAGTATTTT
TRBJ2-5 - - TRBV19 CASSTSPETQYF TGTGCCAGTAGTACTTCCCCGGAGACCCAGTACTTC
TRBJ2-1 - few TRBV20-1 CSARESGEQFF TGCAGTGCTAGAGAGAGCGGGGAGCAGTTCTTC
TRBJ2-5 - - TRBV6-5 CASSMDTPGQETQYF TGTGCCAGCAGTATGGACACCCCAGGCCAAGAGACCCAGTACTTC
TRBJ2-2 - - TRBV7-2 CASSLNPGGFPGELFF TGTGCCAGCAGCTTAAACCCAGGGGGGTTTCCCGGGGAGCTGTTTTTT
TRBJ2-7 - - TRBV5-1 CASSLAGEAYEQYF TGCGCCAGCAGCTTGGCAGGGGAGGCCTACGAGCAGTACTTC
TRBJ1-1 - - TRBV7-9 CASSSGLSTEAFF TGTGCCAGCAGCTCCGGACTGTCAACTGAAGCTTTCTTT
TRBJ1-1 - - TRBV2 CASRWTGDLAFF TGTGCCAGCAGGTGGACCGGGGATCTTGCTTTCTTT
TRBJ1-1 - - TRBV30 CAWHGYVARGNTEAFF TGTGCCTGGCATGGCTATGTGGCTCGGGGAAACACTGAAGCTTTCTTT
TRBJ2-7 TRBD2 - TRBV7-6 CASSLGTSGSHEQYF TGTGCCAGCAGCCTCGGGACTAGCGGGAGCCACGAGCAGTACTTC
TRBJ2-3 - - TRBV7-2 CASSLSRVADTQYF TGTGCCAGCAGCCTCTCCAGGGTAGCAGATACGCAGTATTTT
TRBJ1-5 TRBD1 - TRBV30 CAFSSGTAYYSNQPQHF TGTGCCTTCTCCTCCGGGACAGCCTACTATAGCAATCAGCCCCAGCATTTT
TRBJ1-1 - few TRBV4-3 CASSQDGAGVDTEAFF TGCGCCAGCAGCCAAGATGGGGCAGGGGTCGACACTGAAGCTTTCTTT
TRBJ1-1 - - TRBV30 CAWSVPGGGMNTEAFF TGTGCCTGGAGTGTACCCGGGGGGGGTATGAACACTGAAGCTTTCTTT
TRBJ2-1 - few TRBV27 CASSHRTGTTNEQFF TGTGCCAGCAGTCATAGAACAGGGACCACCAATGAGCAGTTCTTC
TRBJ1-4 - few TRBV2 CASRRRATEKLFF TGTGCCAGCAGGCGCAGGGCCACTGAAAAACTGTTTTTT
TRBJ2-1 - few TRBV6-4 CASSEGQGSANEQFF TGTGCCAGCAGTGAGGGGCAGGGGTCCGCCAATGAGCAGTTCTTC
TRBJ2-5 TRBD2 - TRBV5-1 CASSGSGGAVVRGETQYF TGCGCCAGCAGCGGTAGCGGGGGGGCCGTCGTCCGAGGAGAGACCCAGTACTTC